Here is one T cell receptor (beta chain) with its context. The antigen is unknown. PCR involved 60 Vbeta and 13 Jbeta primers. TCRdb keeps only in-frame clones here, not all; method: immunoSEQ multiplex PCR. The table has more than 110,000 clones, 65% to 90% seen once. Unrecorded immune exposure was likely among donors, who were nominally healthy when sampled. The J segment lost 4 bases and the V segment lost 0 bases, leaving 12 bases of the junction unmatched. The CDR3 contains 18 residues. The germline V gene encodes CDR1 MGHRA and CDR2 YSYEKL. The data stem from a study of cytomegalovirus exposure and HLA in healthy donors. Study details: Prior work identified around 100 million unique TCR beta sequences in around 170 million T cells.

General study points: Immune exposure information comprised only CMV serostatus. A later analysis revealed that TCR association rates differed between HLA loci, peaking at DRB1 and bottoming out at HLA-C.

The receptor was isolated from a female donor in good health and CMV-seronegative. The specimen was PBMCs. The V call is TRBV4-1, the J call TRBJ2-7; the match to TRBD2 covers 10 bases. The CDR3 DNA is TGCGCCAGCAGCCAAGACACCACGCTAGCGGGAGTAGTATACGAGCAGTACTTC. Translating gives CASSQDTTLAGVVYEQYF.